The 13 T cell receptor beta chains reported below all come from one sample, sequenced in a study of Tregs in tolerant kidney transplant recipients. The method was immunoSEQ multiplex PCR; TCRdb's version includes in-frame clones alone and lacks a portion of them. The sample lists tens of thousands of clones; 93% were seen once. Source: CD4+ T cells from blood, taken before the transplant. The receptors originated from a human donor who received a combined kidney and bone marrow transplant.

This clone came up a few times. The CDR3 loop reads CASIRTGGGFNTEAFF. CDR3 DNA: TGTGCCAGTATTCGTACAGGGGGCGGGTTTAACACTGAAGCTTTCTTT. The chain is built from TRBV19 and TRBJ1-1; 9 positions match TRBD1. The CDR3 covers 16 residues. The V gene's germline CDR1 is LNHDA and CDR2 SQIVND (reference sequence). V was pared by 7 bases and J by 2 bases, with 11 bases of the junction left unmatched.

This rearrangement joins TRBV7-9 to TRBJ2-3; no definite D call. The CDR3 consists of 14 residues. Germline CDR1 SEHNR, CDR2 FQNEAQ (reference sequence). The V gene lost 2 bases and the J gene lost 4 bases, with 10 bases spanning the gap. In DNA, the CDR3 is TGTGCCAGCAGCTTAAGTTGGGCCCCAGATACGCAGTATTTT. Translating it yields CASSLSWAPDTQYF. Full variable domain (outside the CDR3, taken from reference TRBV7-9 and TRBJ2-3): DTGVSQNPRHKITKRGQNVTFRCDPISEHNRLYWYRQTLGQGPEFLTYFQNEAQLEKSRLLSDRFSAERPKGSFSTLEIQRTEQGDSAMYLCASSLSWAPDTQYFGPGTRLTVL.

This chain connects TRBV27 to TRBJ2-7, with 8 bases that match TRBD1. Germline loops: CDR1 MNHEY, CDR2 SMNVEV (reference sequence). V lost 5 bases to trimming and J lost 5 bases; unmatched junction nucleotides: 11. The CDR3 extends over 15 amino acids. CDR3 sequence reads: CASSSGRQGRDEQYF. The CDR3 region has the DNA TGTGCCAGCAGTAGTGGGAGACAGGGGAGAGACGAGCAGTACTTC.

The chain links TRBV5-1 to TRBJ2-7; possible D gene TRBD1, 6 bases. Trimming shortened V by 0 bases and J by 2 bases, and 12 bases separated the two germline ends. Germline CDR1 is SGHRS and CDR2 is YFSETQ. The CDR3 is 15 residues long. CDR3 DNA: TGCGCCAGCAGCTTGGCCACAGGGATTGCCTACGAGCAGTACTTC. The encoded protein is CASSLATGIAYEQYF. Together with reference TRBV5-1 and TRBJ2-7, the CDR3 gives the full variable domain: KAGVTQTPRYLIKTRGQQVTLSCSPISGHRSVSWYQQTPGQGLQFLFEYFSETQRNKGNFPGRFSGRQFSNSRSEMNVSTLELGDSALYLCASSLATGIAYEQYFGPGTRLTVT.

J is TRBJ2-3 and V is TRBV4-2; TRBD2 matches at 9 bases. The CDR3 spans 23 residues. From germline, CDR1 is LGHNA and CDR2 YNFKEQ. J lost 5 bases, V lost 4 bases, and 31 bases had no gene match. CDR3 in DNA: TGTGCCAGCAGCCCAATCCTGCCACAGGCTGTGGGGCGGGAGGGGTACACACAAGATACGCAGTATTTT. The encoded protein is CASSPILPQAVGREGYTQDTQYF.

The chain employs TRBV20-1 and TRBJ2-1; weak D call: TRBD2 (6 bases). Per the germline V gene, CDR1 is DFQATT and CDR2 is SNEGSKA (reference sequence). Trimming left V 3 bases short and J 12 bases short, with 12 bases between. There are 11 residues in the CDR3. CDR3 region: CSASARERQFF. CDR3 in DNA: TGCAGTGCTAGTGCCCGGGAGAGGCAGTTCTTC.

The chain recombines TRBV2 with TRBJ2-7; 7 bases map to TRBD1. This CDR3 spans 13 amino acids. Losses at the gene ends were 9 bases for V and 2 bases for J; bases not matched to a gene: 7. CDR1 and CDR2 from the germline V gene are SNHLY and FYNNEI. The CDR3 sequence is CASFPTGTYEQYF. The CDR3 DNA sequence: TGTGCCAGTTTTCCGACAGGGACCTACGAGCAGTACTTC.

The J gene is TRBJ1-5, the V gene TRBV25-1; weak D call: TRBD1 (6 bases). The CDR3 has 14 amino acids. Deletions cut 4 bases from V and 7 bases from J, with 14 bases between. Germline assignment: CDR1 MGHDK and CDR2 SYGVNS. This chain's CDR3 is CASSGQGNGQPQHF. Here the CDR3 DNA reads TGTGCCAGCAGTGGCCAGGGGAATGGACAGCCCCAGCATTTT. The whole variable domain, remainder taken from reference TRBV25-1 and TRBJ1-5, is EADIYQTPRYLVIGTGKKITLECSQTMGHDKMYWYQQDPGMELHLIHYSYGVNSTEKGDLSSESTVSRIRTEHFPLTLESARPSHTSQYLCASSGQGNGQPQHFGDGTRLSIL.

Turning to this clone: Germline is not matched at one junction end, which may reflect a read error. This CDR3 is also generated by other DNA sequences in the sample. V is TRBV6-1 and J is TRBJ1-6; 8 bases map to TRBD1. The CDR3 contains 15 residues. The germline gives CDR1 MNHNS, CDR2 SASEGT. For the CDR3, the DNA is TGTGCCAGCAGGGGTGGAGACAGGGGTTATTCCCCCCTCCACTTT. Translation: CASRGGDRGYSPLHF.

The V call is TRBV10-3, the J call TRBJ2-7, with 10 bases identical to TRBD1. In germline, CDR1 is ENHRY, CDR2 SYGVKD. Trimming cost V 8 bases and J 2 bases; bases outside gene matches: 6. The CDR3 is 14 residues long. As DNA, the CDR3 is TGTGCCATCTCCGGGACAGGGGCCCCCTACGAGCAGTACTTC. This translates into CAISGTGAPYEQYF.

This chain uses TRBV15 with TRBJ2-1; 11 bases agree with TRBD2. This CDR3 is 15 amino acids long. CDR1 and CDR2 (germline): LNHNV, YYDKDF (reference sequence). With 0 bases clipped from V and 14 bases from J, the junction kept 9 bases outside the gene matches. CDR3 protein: CATSRDGSSGRKKFF. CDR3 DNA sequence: TGTGCCACCAGCAGAGATGGTTCTAGCGGGAGGAAAAAGTTCTTC.

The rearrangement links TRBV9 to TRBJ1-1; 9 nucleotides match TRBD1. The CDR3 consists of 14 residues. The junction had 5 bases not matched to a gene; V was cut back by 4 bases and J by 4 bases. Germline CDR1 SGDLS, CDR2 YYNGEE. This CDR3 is CASSRETGGTEAFF. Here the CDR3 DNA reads TGTGCCAGCAGCCGAGAGACAGGGGGCACTGAAGCTTTCTTT.

CDR3 protein: CASKPLDRAYNEQFF. The CDR3 DNA reads as TGTGCCAGCAAACCCCTGGACAGAGCCTACAATGAGCAGTTCTTC. The gene calls are TRBV7-9 and TRBJ2-1; the D gene is possibly TRBD1 (6 bases). Trimming pared 7 bases from V and 2 bases from J, leaving 15 bases between. Germline CDR1 SEHNR, CDR2 FQNEAQ (reference sequence). CDR3 length: 15 amino acids.